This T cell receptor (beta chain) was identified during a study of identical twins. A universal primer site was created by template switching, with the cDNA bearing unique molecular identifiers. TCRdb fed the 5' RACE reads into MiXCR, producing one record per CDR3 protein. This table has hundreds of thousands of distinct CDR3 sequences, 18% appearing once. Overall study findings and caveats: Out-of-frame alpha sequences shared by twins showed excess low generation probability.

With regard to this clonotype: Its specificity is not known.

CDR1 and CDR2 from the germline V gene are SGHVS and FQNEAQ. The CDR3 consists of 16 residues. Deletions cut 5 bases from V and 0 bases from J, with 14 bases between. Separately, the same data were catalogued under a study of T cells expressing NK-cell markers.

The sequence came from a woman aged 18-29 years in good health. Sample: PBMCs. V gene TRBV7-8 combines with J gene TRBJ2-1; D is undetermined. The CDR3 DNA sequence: TGTGCCAGCAGCCCTCTGGTGAGCGCCTCCTACAATGAGCAGTTCTTC. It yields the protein CASSPLVSASYNEQFF.